The 27 T cell receptor beta chains below were found in one sample sequenced in a study of blood T cell repertoires in COVID-19. Assay used: immunoSEQ multiplex PCR; TCRdb lists only in-frame clones, some missing. The sample has about 200,000 clones, 65% to 90% seen once. The specimen was PBMCs or T cells enriched from blood (not recorded which). The receptors come from a woman in her thirties or forties with acute COVID-19.

The chain links TRBV12-5 to TRBJ2-3; 8 bases align to TRBD2. With 5 bases clipped from V and 2 bases from J, the junction kept 9 bases outside the gene matches. Germline values: CDR1 LGHNT, CDR2 FRNRAP. The CDR3 extends over 16 amino acids. The CDR3 DNA sequence: TGTGCTAGTGGTACCTTTAGCGGGACCTACACAGATACGCAGTATTTT. It encodes CASGTFSGTYTDTQYF.

The gene calls are TRBV2 and TRBJ1-3; 9 positions match TRBD1. This CDR3 has 16 residues. Per germline, CDR1 SNHLY and CDR2 FYNNEI. J lost 2 bases, V lost 7 bases, and 9 bases had no gene match. CDR3 coding DNA: TGTGCCAGCACACTTGGGACAGGGAGCACTGGAAACACCATATATTTT. Protein: CASTLGTGSTGNTIYF.

The chain has TRBV28 and TRBJ1-5; 9 nucleotides match TRBD1. The V and J ends lost 4 bases and 7 bases, in that order; junction bases with no gene match: 14. This CDR3 comprises 17 residues. CDR1 is MDHEN and CDR2 is SYDVKM in the germline V gene. The CDR3 here is CASSSTTGTGYGQPQHF. DNA of the CDR3: TGTGCCAGCAGTTCCACAACCGGGACAGGGTATGGCCAGCCCCAGCATTTT.

The rearrangement joins TRBV11-3 to TRBJ2-1, with a weak D call TRBD2 (5 bases). Per germline, CDR1 SGHNT and CDR2 YENEEA. Deletions cut 5 bases from V and 6 bases from J, with 17 bases between. The CDR3 contains 15 residues. The CDR3 loop is CASSLGRGERNEQFF. CDR3 DNA sequence: TGTGCCAGCAGCCTAGGACGTGGGGAGCGCAATGAGCAGTTCTTC.

V gene TRBV15 combines with J gene TRBJ2-1; 7 bases agree with TRBD1. Germline lookup yields CDR1 LNHNV and CDR2 YYDKDF (reference sequence). Germline trimming cut 4 bases from V and 6 bases from J; bases unmatched to any gene: 6. This CDR3 has 14 residues. The CDR3 coding sequence is TGTGCCACCAGCATTTGGGGACAGTCCAATGAGCAGTTCTTC. It translates to CATSIWGQSNEQFF.

This clone was found a few times. The chain joins TRBV28 to TRBJ1-3, with 10 bases identical to TRBD1. Germline trimming cut 1 base from V and 4 bases from J; bases unmatched to any gene: 4. There are 16 residues in the CDR3. Germline CDR1 MDHEN, CDR2 SYDVKM. The CDR3 region is CASSLSDRGAGNTIYF. For the CDR3, the DNA is TGTGCCAGCAGTTTATCGGACAGGGGGGCGGGAAACACCATATATTTT.

The V and J genes are TRBV24-1 and TRBJ1-2; 7 nucleotides line up with TRBD1. This CDR3 is 14 amino acids long. Per the germline V gene, CDR1 is KGHDR and CDR2 is SFDVKD. J lost 6 bases, V lost 3 bases, and 6 bases had no gene match. The CDR3 loop is CATSDPRRGHGYTF. CDR3 nucleotides: TGTGCCACCAGTGATCCTCGGAGGGGGCATGGCTACACCTTC.

This clone has a handful of counts. The V and J genes are TRBV3-1 (or the pseudogene TRBV3-2) and TRBJ2-2; TRBD1 agrees at 7 bases. This CDR3 has 15 amino acids. Germline V CDR1 and CDR2: LGHDT, YNNKEL (reference sequence). J was trimmed by 5 bases and V by 6 bases; bases with no gene match: 9. CDR3 coding DNA: TGTGCCAGCAGACAGAGGGGGCGCTTGACCGGGGAGCTGTTTTTT. Amino acids: CASRQRGRLTGELFF.

The chain uses TRBV4-2 and TRBJ1-4; tentative D call: TRBD1 (5 bases). Trimming shortened V by 3 bases and J by 0 bases, and 11 bases separated the two germline ends. Germline V gives CDR1 LGHNA, CDR2 YNFKEQ. The CDR3 length is 16 residues. The DNA for the CDR3 is TGTGCCAGCAGCCAGGGTCAGGGTGCAACTAATGAAAAACTGTTTTTT. This encodes CASSQGQGATNEKLFF.

This chain connects TRBV4-1 to TRBJ2-3, with 7 bases matching TRBD2. The CDR3 is 14 amino acids. The V gene end was trimmed by 4 bases and the J gene end by 4 bases; junction bases not matched to a gene: 5. Germline V CDR1 and CDR2: MGHRA, YSYEKL. In nucleotides, the CDR3 is TGCGCCAGCAGCCGGTGGACTAGTCCAGATACGCAGTATTTT. This sequence encodes CASSRWTSPDTQYF.

This clone was picked up one time. The chain has TRBV9 and TRBJ2-1; a possible D gene is TRBD1 (5 bases). Germline-derived CDR1 and CDR2 are SGDLS and YYNGEE. The CDR3 extends over 15 amino acids. Trimming stripped 3 bases from V and 0 bases from J, with 10 bases between. The CDR3 sequence is CASSAQVGSYNEQFF. CDR3 nucleotide sequence: TGTGCCAGCAGCGCACAGGTTGGCTCCTACAATGAGCAGTTCTTC. Complete variable domain (other parts from reference TRBV9 and TRBJ2-1): DSGVTQTPKHLITATGQRVTLRCSPRSGDLSVYWYQQSLDQGLQFLIQYYNGEERAKGNILERFSAQQFPDLHSELNLSSLELGDSALYFCASSAQVGSYNEQFFGPGTRLTVL.

The rearrangement joins TRBV7-6 to TRBJ2-5; D is unclear. The CDR3 loop spans 16 amino acids. The ends were cut back, 0 bases at V and 5 bases at J, with 16 bases in the middle. Germline-derived CDR1 and CDR2 are SGHVS and FNYEAQ. CDR3 sequence: CASSLAGSSGRETQYF. The CDR3 DNA follows: TGTGCCAGCAGCTTAGCGGGTTCTAGTGGTCGGGAGACCCAGTACTTC.

This chain connects TRBV4-3 to TRBJ2-1; D perhaps matches TRBD1 (5 bases). CDR1 LGHNA and CDR2 YSLEER come from the germline V gene. V gave up 1 base and J gave up 4 bases, with 20 bases separating them. This CDR3 spans 18 amino acids. The CDR3 DNA reads TGCGCCAGCAGCCAAGTCCCCATAGGGCAGGGTACTTACAATGAGCAGTTCTTC. It codes for CASSQVPIGQGTYNEQFF.

The chain recombines TRBV28 with TRBJ1-2; no clear D. CDR1 is MDHEN and CDR2 is SYDVKM in the germline V gene. The CDR3 covers 13 residues. Trimming removed 2 bases from V and 0 bases from J, with 4 bases in between. This CDR3 reads CASSLETNYGYTF. Here the CDR3 DNA reads TGTGCCAGCAGTTTAGAGACTAACTATGGCTACACCTTC.

The chain carries TRBV7-3 and TRBJ1-1; weak D call: TRBD1 (5 bases). There are 14 residues in the CDR3. CDR1 and CDR2 (germline): SGHTA, FQGTGA. Trimming removed 1 base from V and 7 bases from J, with 13 bases in between. Written as DNA, the CDR3 is TGTGCCAGCAGCTTAAATAATCAGGGCCATGAAGCTTTCTTT. This gives the protein CASSLNNQGHEAFF.

The genes are TRBV28 and TRBJ1-5; 8 positions agree with TRBD1. The V segment lost 3 bases and the J segment 2 bases; nucleotides outside the gene matches: 6. The CDR3 extends over 16 amino acids. Germline V gene sequence: CDR1 MDHEN, CDR2 SYDVKM. In nucleotides, the CDR3 is TGTGCCAGCAGTTTTTCAGGGGGCTCGGGCAATCAGCCCCAGCATTTT. Its translation: CASSFSGGSGNQPQHF.

This chain connects TRBV6-5 to TRBJ1-1; D gene uncertain. Deletions cut 0 bases from V and 1 base from J, with 6 bases between. This CDR3 spans 14 amino acids. Germline CDR1 MNHEY, CDR2 SVGAGI. CDR3 bases: TGTGCCAGCAGTTACTCGATCAGGAACACTGAAGCTTTCTTT. Translating it yields CASSYSIRNTEAFF.

The chain's CDR3 is CASSTPRQGVETQYF. The CDR3 nucleotides are TGTGCCAGTAGTACCCCTCGACAGGGTGTGGAGACCCAGTACTTC. The chain is built from TRBV19 and TRBJ2-5, with 7 nucleotides matching TRBD1. The CDR3 length is 15 residues. Per the germline V gene, CDR1 is LNHDA and CDR2 is SQIVND (reference sequence). V trimming: 4 bases; J trimming: 5 bases; junction bases outside the gene matches: 10.

CDR3 sequence: CASSLPSGGGRETQYF. CDR3 coding DNA: TGTGCCAGCAGCTTACCGTCCGGGGGCGGGAGGGAGACCCAGTACTTC. V and J are TRBV5-4 and TRBJ2-5; 8 nucleotides line up with TRBD2. Germline CDR1 reads SGHNT; CDR2 reads YYREEE (reference sequence). The CDR3 consists of 16 residues. The V segment lost 2 bases and the J segment 5 bases; nucleotides outside the gene matches: 11.

This clone was counted a few times. The chain has TRBV28 and TRBJ2-7, with 9 bases identical to TRBD2. The CDR3 length is 14 residues. CDR1 and CDR2 from the germline V gene are MDHEN and SYDVKM. J lost 3 bases, V lost 4 bases, and 4 bases had no gene match. The CDR3 nucleotides read TGTGCCAGCAGTTCCGGGACTAGCATCTACGAGCAGTACTTC. Translating gives CASSSGTSIYEQYF. Full variable domain (outside the CDR3, taken from reference TRBV28 and TRBJ2-7): DVKVTQSSRYLVKRTGEKVFLECVQDMDHENMFWYRQDPGLGLRLIYFSYDVKMKEKGDIPEGYSVSREKKERFSLILESASTNQTSMYLCASSSGTSIYEQYFGPGTRLTVT.

This chain uses TRBV7-3 with TRBJ2-2, with 7 bases aligning to TRBD2. CDR3 size: 16 residues. Germline CDR1 and CDR2: SGHTA and FQGTGA. Trimming took 6 bases from V and 7 from J; bases not matched to a gene: 14. DNA of the CDR3: TGTGCCAGCAGACCCCCTGGGAGGGAGGAGAACGGGGAGCTGTTTTTT. Amino acid sequence: CASRPPGREENGELFF.

The sample holds one count of this clone. This chain uses TRBV12-3 or TRBV12-4 with TRBJ1-4, with no clear D. V gave up 2 bases and J gave up 15 bases, with 10 bases separating them. There are 11 residues in the CDR3. The CDR3 loop reads CASSLNKRMFF. DNA of the CDR3: TGTGCCAGCAGTTTAAACAAACGTATGTTTTTT.

CDR3 sequence (DNA): TGTGCCAGCAGTTTCCAAAAGCTGGGCTACACCTTC. The encoded protein is CASSFQKLGYTF. The chain uses TRBV28 and TRBJ1-2; D uncertain. From germline, CDR1 is MDHEN and CDR2 SYDVKM. V gave up 3 bases and J gave up 8 bases, with 10 bases separating them. The CDR3 length is 12 residues.

A note on this clone: Other DNA sequences in the same sample also yield this CDR3. The rearrangement joins TRBV5-1 to TRBJ1-1; D possibly corresponds to TRBD1 (5 bases). CDR3 size: 13 residues. Trimming took off 4 bases at V and 2 bases at J, with 9 bases between the two ends. Germline V gene lookup returns CDR1 SGHRS and CDR2 YFSETQ. The chain's CDR3 is CASSVQVNTEAFF. CDR3 in DNA: TGCGCCAGCAGCGTACAGGTAAACACTGAAGCTTTCTTT.

This clone was observed once. V and J are TRBV29-1 and TRBJ1-2; TRBD1 is a possible D gene (6 bases). Trimming cost V 4 bases and J 8 bases, with 14 bases left between them. Germline CDR1 reads SQVTM; CDR2 reads ANQGSEA. This CDR3 spans 12 amino acids. DNA of the CDR3: TGCAGCGTTGGTGAAGGGGGTCGGGGCTACACCTTC. Its translation is CSVGEGGRGYTF.

The chain uses TRBV4-1 and TRBJ2-3, with 7 bases matching TRBD2. The CDR3 sequence is 16 residues long. V shed 1 base and J 1 base; nucleotides not matched to a gene: 5. The germline V gene has CDR1 MGHRA and CDR2 YSYEKL. The CDR3 DNA reads as TGCGCCAGCAGCCAAGTCCTAACTAGCGGCACAGATACGCAGTATTTT. This encodes CASSQVLTSGTDTQYF.

The sample holds one count of this clone. V gene TRBV19 combines with J gene TRBJ2-7, with D possibly TRBD1 on 6 matching bases. The CDR3 has 17 residues. V was clipped by 6 bases and J by 5 bases, with 26 bases between them. Germline CDR1 LNHDA, CDR2 SQIVND (reference sequence). The CDR3 loop reads CASSPGDSKGMLDEQYF. CDR3 coding DNA: TGTGCCAGTAGCCCAGGGGATTCGAAGGGGATGTTGGACGAGCAGTACTTC.